This passage covers 24 T cell receptor beta chains from one sample sequenced in a study of cytotoxic CD8 clonotypes in ibrutinib-treated CLL. The table came from immunoSEQ multiplex PCR; TCRdb's copy has only in-frame clones and leaves some out. The sample lists hundreds of thousands of clones, 60% to 80% seen once, with about 6.4% in the top ten. This material consisted of PBMCs, taken after 12 months of ibrutinib treatment. These receptor sequences come from a human donor with chronic lymphocytic leukemia.

The chain links TRBV6-1 to TRBJ2-7; no clear D. Germline CDR1 MNHNS, CDR2 SASEGT. CDR3 length: 14 amino acids. V was trimmed by 1 base and J by 0 bases, leaving 7 bases between them. CDR3 sequence: CASSEGLSSYEQYF. The CDR3 DNA reads TGTGCCAGCAGTGAAGGTCTAAGCTCCTACGAGCAGTACTTC.

This clone was seen a few times. CDR3 sequence: CSVEDIVGYTF. DNA of the CDR3: TGCAGCGTTGAGGACATAGTTGGCTACACCTTC. The rearrangement joins TRBV29-1 to TRBJ1-2, with a weak D call TRBD1 (5 bases). Germline loops: CDR1 SQVTM, CDR2 ANQGSEA. Trimming removed 3 bases at V and 7 bases at J, with 9 bases between. The CDR3 consists of 11 residues.

This clone turned up a few times. V usage is TRBV5-4 and J usage is TRBJ1-5; the D gene is possibly TRBD1 (6 bases). This CDR3 contains 14 residues. V was clipped by 0 bases and J by 2 bases, with 6 bases between them. CDR1 is SGHNT, CDR2 YYREEE, per germline (reference sequence). The CDR3 region is CASSLDRGNQPQHF. The CDR3 DNA is TGTGCCAGCAGCTTGGACAGGGGCAATCAGCCCCAGCATTTT. The full variable domain, its missing parts supplied by reference TRBV5-4 and TRBJ1-5, is ETGVTQSPTHLIKTRGQQVTLRCSSQSGHNTVSWYQQALGQGPQFIFQYYREEENGRGNFPPRFSGLQFPNYSSELNVNALELDDSALYLCASSLDRGNQPQHFGDGTRLSIL.

The V call is TRBV18, the J call TRBJ2-1; D remains ambiguous. The CDR3 covers 12 residues. CDR1 and CDR2 from the germline V gene are KGHSH and LQKENI. The V and J ends lost 6 bases and 9 bases respectively, with 12 bases between them. CDR3 sequence: CASSPDRVEQFF. The CDR3 nucleotides are TGTGCCAGCTCGCCGGATCGGGTTGAGCAGTTCTTC.

The chain uses TRBV6-6 and TRBJ2-7; 9 positions match TRBD1. V lost 6 bases, J lost 1 base, and 7 bases stayed unmatched. The germline CDR1 and CDR2 sequences are MNHNY and SVGAGI (reference sequence). The CDR3 is 15 residues long. CDR3 protein: CASRTSGTGSYEQYF. CDR3 sequence (DNA): TGTGCCAGCAGAACGTCCGGGACAGGGTCCTACGAGCAGTACTTC.

This clone was observed a handful of times. The chain employs TRBV30 and TRBJ2-1; 7 bases agree with TRBD1. Germline lookup yields CDR1 GTSNPN and CDR2 SVGIG (reference sequence). This CDR3 region has 12 residues. The J segment lost 6 bases and the V segment lost 3 bases, leaving 2 bases of the junction unmatched. The CDR3 DNA follows: TGTGCCTGGAGACAGGGGTTCAATGAGCAGTTCTTC. Its protein product is CAWRQGFNEQFF.

V is TRBV5-6 and J is TRBJ2-1; D might be TRBD2 (5 bases). The ends were cut back, 0 bases at V and 6 bases at J, with 16 bases in the middle. CDR3 size: 16 residues. CDR1 and CDR2 (germline): SGHDT, YYEEEE. CDR3 residues: CASSLDLGGGLNEQFF. The CDR3 DNA follows: TGTGCCAGCAGCTTGGACCTCGGCGGCGGACTCAATGAGCAGTTCTTC.

The chain couples TRBV7-9 to TRBJ2-2, with D hard to call. CDR1 and CDR2 from the germline V gene are SEHNR and FQNEAQ (reference sequence). V was pared by 1 base and J by 10 bases, with 10 bases between. This CDR3 region has 13 residues. CDR3 DNA sequence: TGTGCCAGCAGCTTAGTTACTCTCTCGGAGCTGTTTTTT. Its translation: CASSLVTLSELFF.

The rearrangement joins TRBV4-1 to TRBJ2-7; the D gene could be TRBD1 or TRBD2 (5 bases each). The CDR3 totals 15 residues. V was trimmed by 4 bases and J by 2 bases, leaving 15 bases between them. Germline V lookup: CDR1 MGHRA, CDR2 YSYEKL. The chain's CDR3 is CASSPGPGPTYEQYF. The CDR3 nucleotides read TGCGCCAGCAGCCCAGGACCGGGGCCCACCTACGAGCAGTACTTC.

V and J are TRBV13 and TRBJ2-5; 11 nucleotides align to TRBD2. Germline CDR1 is PRHDT and CDR2 is FYEKMQ (reference sequence). V lost 8 bases, J lost 3 bases, and 8 bases stayed unmatched. The CDR3 length is 15 residues. In DNA form, the CDR3 reads TGTGCCAGCTCACTCCGTAGCGGGGGGGAAGAGACCCAGTACTTC. Translation: CASSLRSGGEETQYF.

The chain recombines TRBV13 with TRBJ1-4; 8 bases are a match to TRBD1. CDR1 PRHDT and CDR2 FYEKMQ come from the germline V gene (reference sequence). The CDR3 extends over 14 amino acids. V lost 7 bases and J lost 7; bases outside the gene matches: 8. For the CDR3, the DNA is TGTGCCAGCACCCTACAGGGGGAGGTTGAAAAACTGTTTTTT. This encodes CASTLQGEVEKLFF.

The V call is TRBV20-1, the J call TRBJ1-1; D gene ambiguous. V was clipped by 4 bases and J by 1 base, with 4 bases between them. CDR1 and CDR2 from the germline V gene are DFQATT and SNEGSKA (reference sequence). The CDR3 runs to 11 residues. The CDR3: CSAIRNTEAFF. In DNA form, the CDR3 reads TGCAGTGCTATAAGGAACACTGAAGCTTTCTTT.

This chain connects TRBV5-1 to TRBJ2-7; either TRBD1 or TRBD2 may fit D (7 bases each). Trimming left V 1 base short and J 4 bases short, with 18 bases between. The CDR3 is made up of 16 amino acids. Germline lookup yields CDR1 SGHRS and CDR2 YFSETQ. The CDR3 loop reads CASSLTPGGGKYEQYF. The CDR3 region has the DNA TGCGCCAGCAGCTTGACCCCAGGGGGGGGGAAATACGAGCAGTACTTC. Full variable domain (rest looked up from reference TRBV5-1 and TRBJ2-7): KAGVTQTPRYLIKTRGQQVTLSCSPISGHRSVSWYQQTPGQGLQFLFEYFSETQRNKGNFPGRFSGRQFSNSRSEMNVSTLELGDSALYLCASSLTPGGGKYEQYFGPGTRLTVT.

This chain connects TRBV11-2 to TRBJ2-5, with D tentatively TRBD2 (6 bases). Trimming pared 1 base from V and 5 bases from J, leaving 14 bases between. The CDR3 length is 15 residues. Germline-derived CDR1 and CDR2 are SGHAT and FQNNGV. In DNA form, the CDR3 reads TGTGCCAGCAGCTTAGTGGGGTCCGGAGGGGAGACCCAGTACTTC. Protein: CASSLVGSGGETQYF.

This chain uses TRBV5-1 with TRBJ1-4, with TRBD1 matching 7 bases. This CDR3 region has 15 residues. J was trimmed by 2 bases and V by 4 bases; bases with no gene match: 5. Germline CDR1 reads SGHRS; CDR2 reads YFSETQ. The CDR3 nucleotides read TGCGCCAGCAGCAGGAGACAGGGTACTAATGAAAAACTGTTTTTT. Its translation: CASSRRQGTNEKLFF.

V usage is TRBV5-1 and J usage is TRBJ1-6; 10 bases are a match to TRBD1. The CDR3 extends over 18 amino acids. V lost 4 bases and J lost 0; bases outside the gene matches: 7. CDR1 and CDR2 (germline): SGHRS, YFSETQ. The CDR3 DNA follows: TGCGCCAGCAGCCCGGGACAGGGGTCCCGCTCCTATAATTCACCCCTCCACTTT. It is translated as CASSPGQGSRSYNSPLHF.

The V gene is TRBV5-1, the J gene TRBJ1-1, with 12 bases fitting TRBD1. The length of the CDR3 is 17 residues. V dropped 3 bases and J dropped 3; count of bases not matched to a gene: 9. Per germline, CDR1 SGHRS and CDR2 YFSETQ. The CDR3 loop reads CASSSRDRGQWYTEAFF. As DNA, the CDR3 is TGCGCCAGCAGCTCCCGGGACAGGGGGCAGTGGTACACTGAAGCTTTCTTT.

The DNA of the CDR3 is TGTGCCAGCTCACCACCGGGCGTCAACTCCTACGAGCAGTACTTC. Protein: CASSPPGVNSYEQYF. This chain connects TRBV18 to TRBJ2-7; D gene unclear. Trimming left V 0 bases short and J 0 bases short, with 9 bases between. This CDR3 has 15 amino acids. From germline, CDR1 is KGHSH and CDR2 LQKENI.

This clone was picked up a small number of times. CDR3 sequence: CASSLSGPGVYTF. The CDR3 DNA follows: TGCGCCAGCAGCTTGTCCGGGCCTGGTGTCTACACCTTC. The chain is built from TRBV5-1 and TRBJ1-2; the D is unclear. From germline, CDR1 is SGHRS and CDR2 YFSETQ. CDR3 length: 13 amino acids. Trimming took 1 base from V and 10 from J, leaving 14 bases between them.

Comment on this clone: Other DNA sequences in the sample encode the same CDR3. The chain carries TRBV28 and TRBJ2-7, with D perhaps being TRBD1 or TRBD2 (6 bases each). The germline V gene encodes CDR1 MDHEN and CDR2 SYDVKM. Trimming took off 8 bases at V and 3 bases at J, with 14 bases between the two ends. The CDR3 covers 13 residues. The CDR3 sequence: CASRLEGGYEQYF. The CDR3 DNA reads TGTGCCAGCCGGCTGGAGGGGGGCTACGAGCAGTACTTC.

This clone has just a few counts. V usage is TRBV7-2 and J usage is TRBJ1-4, with TRBD1 matching 7 bases. Germline V CDR1 and CDR2: SGHTA, FQGNSA. The CDR3 runs to 16 residues. Trimming at V came to 4 bases and at J to 0 bases, leaving 5 bases not matched to a gene. In nucleotides, the CDR3 is TGTGCCAGCAGCTCGGGACAGCATGCAACTAATGAAAAACTGTTTTTT. Its translation is CASSSGQHATNEKLFF.

This rearrangement joins TRBV15 to TRBJ2-7, with D possibly matching TRBD1 (6 bases). The V end was cut by 5 bases, the J end by 5 bases, with 19 bases between. CDR3 length: 15 amino acids. Per germline, CDR1 LNHNV and CDR2 YYDKDF (reference sequence). CDR3 in amino acids: CATSGLWQGKDEQYF. The DNA for the CDR3 is TGTGCCACCAGCGGTTTGTGGCAGGGGAAGGACGAGCAGTACTTC.

This sequence joins TRBV5-1 and TRBJ2-6; 10 nucleotides line up with TRBD1. Trimming took 0 bases from V and 2 from J; bases not matched to a gene: 8. The CDR3 is 19 residues long. Per the germline V gene, CDR1 is SGHRS and CDR2 is YFSETQ. As DNA, the CDR3 is TGCGCCAGCAGCTTGGAAACCGGGACAGGGGACGCTGGGGCCAACGTCCTGACTTTC. As protein: CASSLETGTGDAGANVLTF.

The rearrangement joins TRBV11-3 to TRBJ2-7, with 12 bases lining up with TRBD2. V lost 6 bases and J lost 6; bases outside the gene matches: 18. The germline V gene encodes CDR1 SGHNT and CDR2 YENEEA. This CDR3 contains 18 residues. The CDR3 DNA reads TGTGCCAGCAGTCCAGCCCCCAGACTAGCGGGAGAATTGGGCGAGCAGTACTTC. This codes for CASSPAPRLAGELGEQYF. Based on the CDR3 plus reference TRBV11-3 and TRBJ2-7, the full variable domain is EAGVVQSPRYKIIEKKQPVAFWCNPISGHNTLYWYLQNLGQGPELLIRYENEEAVDDSQLPKDRFSAERLKGVDSTLKIQPAELGDSAVYLCASSPAPRLAGELGEQYFGPGTRLTVT.